This T cell receptor beta chain derives from a study of cytomegalovirus exposure and HLA in healthy donors. The germline CDR1 and CDR2 sequences are SGHVS and FNYEAQ. V was cut by 0 bases and J by 6 bases, with 11 bases left in between. This CDR3 is built from 14 residues. Remarks on this clone: No antigen is known for it.

Vbeta (60) and Jbeta (13) primers were used in the PCR. TCRdb's copy holds only in-frame clones and misses some; the assay was immunoSEQ multiplex PCR. Seen here are about 190,000 clones, 75% to 85% observed once, and the top ten hold 0.7% to 0.95%. Study-wide points: Within an earlier analysis, most TCR beta V segments proved productive either about 87% or about 30% of the time.

The chain recombines TRBV7-6 with TRBJ1-2; tentatively, D is TRBD1 (5 bases). This receptor was taken from a woman between 18 and 29 years old in good health and CMV-seronegative. Sequenced material: PBMCs. The CDR3 nucleotides read TGTGCCAGCAGCTTAGCTGCAGGGCAGGATGGCTACACCTTC. Its translation is CASSLAAGQDGYTF.